This paragraph reports one T cell receptor beta chain. The data originate from a study of blood T cell repertoires in COVID-19. The protocol was immunoSEQ multiplex PCR, while the TCRdb copy is restricted to in-frame clones and leaves out a portion. The sample yields some 72,000 clones, 65% to 85% seen once. Patients at the Seattle site were enrolled during active infection and followed longitudinally. Germline-derived CDR1 and CDR2 are LGHNA and YSLEER. The CDR3 covers 16 residues. V was pared by 0 bases and J by 5 bases, with 4 bases of the junction left unmatched. Material: peripheral blood. The TCR was taken from a man between 50 and 59 years old with COVID-19, enrolled during active disease. The rearrangement joins TRBV4-3 to TRBJ1-4, with 9 positions matching TRBD1. The CDR3 sequence is CASSQETGTGNEKLFF. CDR3 nucleotide sequence: TGCGCCAGCAGCCAAGAGACCGGGACAGGGAATGAAAAACTGTTTTTT.